What follows describes a single T cell receptor (beta chain). Antigen specificity is unknown. This sample is drawn from a study of cytomegalovirus exposure and HLA in healthy donors. Study-wide context: Of the donors genotyped, approximately 400 in all, 80% to 85% fell in the Caucasian-associated ancestry cluster.

Vbeta (60) and Jbeta (13) primers were used in the PCR. Measured with immunoSEQ multiplex PCR; TCRdb has only the in-frame clones, and not every one. This table has more than 150,000 clones, about 90% appearing once. Notes on the study in general: Researchers left out some V segments, among them TRBV6-2 and TRBV6-3, as indistinguishable.

Germline values: CDR1 GTSNPN, CDR2 SVGIG (reference sequence). Trimming took 2 bases from V and 9 from J; bases not matched to a gene: 13. This CDR3 region has 16 residues. The sequencing input was PBMCs. The chain couples TRBV30 to TRBJ2-1; 10 nucleotides agree with TRBD1. The sequence derives from a girl under three years old in good health and CMV-seronegative. In DNA form, the CDR3 reads TGTGCCTGGAGTCTTTCAGACAGGGGGCAATTTTTTGAGCAGTTCTTC. It specifies CAWSLSDRGQFFEQFF.